These 24 T cell receptor beta chains came from one sample sequenced in a study of shared clonotypes between healthy human individuals (dated by TCRdb to 2018 to 2020). Library preparation used the immunoSEQ multiplex PCR assay. Sourced from immuneACCESS, this table was stored by TCRdb with only in-frame sequences that have V and J called. A share of the clones is absent; for the studies checked, an unresolved V gene accounts for under half, and the remainder has no known explanation. The sample contains about 1.4 million clones, about 96% of them found a single time. The top ten clones comprise approximately 1.1% of the sample. The sample taken for sequencing was naive CD4+ T cells sorted from blood. The intended sense of this specimen's cell subset or site label: CD45RA+ positively selected. The source of these receptors is a man aged 30 to 39 in good health.

The V call is TRBV30, the J call TRBJ1-5; 9 nucleotides match TRBD1. CDR1 and CDR2 from the germline V gene are GTSNPN and SVGIG (reference sequence). J gave up 4 bases and V 1 base, and 5 bases lay outside the gene matches. The CDR3 contains 15 residues. CDR3 in DNA: TGTGCCTGGAGTGGGGGGACAGGGTATAATCAGCCCCAGCATTTT. Translating it yields CAWSGGTGYNQPQHF.

V is TRBV28 and J is TRBJ2-7; 13 bases agree with TRBD2. This CDR3 region has 16 residues. Trimming removed 6 bases from V and 3 bases from J; junction bases left unmatched: 8. Germline CDR1 and CDR2: MDHEN and SYDVKM. The CDR3 loop reads CASRPPGLAGDYEQYF. In nucleotides, the CDR3 is TGTGCCAGCAGACCACCCGGACTAGCGGGAGACTACGAGCAGTACTTC.

V and J are TRBV30 and TRBJ2-7; maybe TRBD2 (7 bases). Germline CDR1 GTSNPN, CDR2 SVGIG (reference sequence). This CDR3 contains 15 residues. V was trimmed by 0 bases and J by 0 bases, leaving 12 bases between them. CDR3 residues: CAWSVGGLSSYEQYF. The CDR3 region has the DNA TGTGCCTGGAGTGTCGGGGGGCTGAGCTCCTACGAGCAGTACTTC.

With respect to this clone: The junction does not match germline at one end; this may be a read error. The V call is TRBV29-1, the J call TRBJ2-1; 10 nucleotides line up with TRBD1. This CDR3 is built from 14 residues. Germline lookup yields CDR1 SQVTM and CDR2 ANQGSEA. In DNA, the CDR3 is TGCAGCGTTCGGGACAGGGGATGGGACAATGGGCAGTTCTTC. It encodes CSVRDRGWDNGQFF.

This sequence joins TRBV28 and TRBJ2-7, with unresolved D. V was clipped by 6 bases and J by 6 bases, with 9 bases between them. The germline V gene encodes CDR1 MDHEN and CDR2 SYDVKM. The CDR3 consists of 11 residues. CDR3 residues: CASSVSAEQYF. Written as DNA, the CDR3 is TGTGCCAGCAGCGTTAGTGCCGAGCAGTACTTC.

The chain combines TRBV7-2 with TRBJ1-1, with D unresolved. The V end lost 2 bases, the J end lost 7 bases, and 8 bases lay between the germline ends. Germline assignment: CDR1 SGHTA and CDR2 FQGNSA. The CDR3 is made up of 12 amino acids. CDR3 DNA: TGTGCCAGCAGCTTAAAAAGGGTTGAAGCTTTCTTT. Its translation: CASSLKRVEAFF.

The V gene is TRBV2, the J gene TRBJ2-1, with 8 bases matching TRBD2. J lost 7 bases, V lost 4 bases, and 9 bases had no gene match. The CDR3 is 15 residues long. Per germline, CDR1 SNHLY and CDR2 FYNNEI. The CDR3 sequence is CASSAEREFDNEQFF. CDR3 nucleotides: TGTGCCAGCAGTGCGGAGCGGGAGTTTGATAATGAGCAGTTCTTC. The variable domain in full, with the rest retrieved from reference TRBV2 and TRBJ2-1, is EPEVTQTPSHQVTQMGQEVILRCVPISNHLYFYWYRQILGQKVEFLVSFYNNEISEKSEIFDDQFSVERPDGSNFTLKIRSTKLEDSAMYFCASSAEREFDNEQFFGPGTRLTVL.

A single count supports this clone. The chain couples TRBV10-1 to TRBJ2-2, with D perhaps matching TRBD1 (6 bases). V was pared by 4 bases and J by 1 base, with 16 bases between. The CDR3 spans 17 residues. The V gene's germline CDR1 is WNHNN and CDR2 SYGVQD (reference sequence). The CDR3 region is CASSALTGPMNTGELFF. Here the CDR3 DNA reads TGCGCCAGCAGTGCCCTAACAGGGCCCATGAACACCGGGGAGCTGTTTTTT.

The rearrangement joins TRBV7-6 to TRBJ2-1; 7 nucleotides match TRBD1. After removal of 5 bases from V and 7 bases from J, the junction contained 17 bases not matched to a gene. This CDR3 contains 17 residues. CDR1 is SGHVS, CDR2 FNYEAQ, per germline. CDR3 sequence reads: CASSDPVRGGAGNEQFF. DNA of the CDR3: TGTGCCAGCAGCGACCCCGTTAGAGGGGGCGCCGGAAATGAGCAGTTCTTC.

The rearrangement joins TRBV7-3 to TRBJ2-5; 7 nucleotides line up with TRBD1. CDR1 is SGHTA, CDR2 FQGTGA, per germline. V trimming: 5 bases; J trimming: 1 base; junction bases outside the gene matches: 7. The CDR3 spans 15 residues. This CDR3 is CASSVDRASQETQYF. Written as DNA, the CDR3 is TGTGCCAGCAGCGTCGACAGGGCCTCCCAAGAGACCCAGTACTTC. The variable domain in full, with the rest retrieved from reference TRBV7-3 and TRBJ2-5, is GAGVSQTPSNKVTEKGKYVELRCDPISGHTALYWYRQSLGQGPEFLIYFQGTGAADDSGLPNDRFFAVRPEGSVSTLKIQRTERGDSAVYLCASSVDRASQETQYFGPGTRLLVL.

The V call is TRBV15, the J call TRBJ2-1; 10 bases align to TRBD2. V trimming: 6 bases; J trimming: 0 bases; junction bases outside the gene matches: 5. Germline loops: CDR1 LNHNV, CDR2 YYDKDF (reference sequence). This CDR3 is 16 amino acids long. The CDR3 sequence: CATRDRTSGSYNEQFF. CDR3 coding DNA: TGTGCCACCAGGGATAGGACTAGCGGCTCCTACAATGAGCAGTTCTTC.

The J gene is TRBJ2-7, the V gene TRBV5-6; 7 nucleotides match TRBD1. J gave up 0 bases and V 3 bases, and 3 bases lay outside the gene matches. Germline V CDR1 and CDR2: SGHDT, YYEEEE. There are 14 residues in the CDR3. The CDR3 coding sequence is TGTGCCAGCAGCTACAGGGGCCTCTCCTACGAGCAGTACTTC. Its translation: CASSYRGLSYEQYF.

This clone was counted a single time. The chain joins TRBV9 to TRBJ2-1; 10 bases align to TRBD1. J was trimmed by 8 bases and V by 3 bases; bases with no gene match: 8. Germline V gene data show CDR1 as SGDLS and CDR2 as YYNGEE. The CDR3 extends over 15 amino acids. In DNA, the CDR3 is TGTGCCAGCAGCGCCCACGGGACAGGGGACCATGAGCAGTTCTTC. It codes for CASSAHGTGDHEQFF.

The gene calls are TRBV5-4 and TRBJ2-2; D is unclear. The germline V gene encodes CDR1 SGHNT and CDR2 YYREEE (reference sequence). The CDR3 is 17 amino acids. The germline V and J ends were trimmed by 2 bases and 0 bases, with 14 bases remaining between them. This CDR3 reads CASSFTPAGANTGELFF. In DNA, the CDR3 is TGTGCCAGCAGCTTCACTCCCGCCGGAGCGAACACCGGGGAGCTGTTTTTT. Full variable domain (remainder filled in from reference TRBV5-4 and TRBJ2-2): ETGVTQSPTHLIKTRGQQVTLRCSSQSGHNTVSWYQQALGQGPQFIFQYYREEENGRGNFPPRFSGLQFPNYSSELNVNALELDDSALYLCASSFTPAGANTGELFFGEGSRLTVL.

The chain couples TRBV25-1 to TRBJ2-1; unclear D gene. The CDR3 runs 14 residues. Per germline, CDR1 MGHDK and CDR2 SYGVNS. V was shortened by 10 bases and J by 8 bases, with 21 bases between the two germline ends. CDR3 sequence (DNA): TGTGCCACCCTTCAAAAGGGCTTTTTTGATGAGCAGTTCTTC. Its protein is CATLQKGFFDEQFF.

The V gene is TRBV28, the J gene TRBJ2-1, with TRBD2 matching 11 bases. This CDR3 is 16 amino acids long. The V and J ends lost 6 bases and 4 bases, in that order; junction bases with no gene match: 8. From germline, CDR1 is MDHEN and CDR2 SYDVKM. The CDR3 loop reads CASRELAGAGYNEQFF. The CDR3, as DNA: TGTGCCAGCAGAGAACTAGCGGGAGCAGGGTACAATGAGCAGTTCTTC.

The chain joins TRBV29-1 to TRBJ2-5; D gene ambiguous. Germline V gene sequence: CDR1 SQVTM, CDR2 ANQGSEA. Trimming removed 4 bases at V and 1 base at J, with 13 bases between. The CDR3 is 14 residues long. The CDR3 nucleotides are TGCAGCGTTGGGGTATACGGAGCCCAAGAGACCCAGTACTTC. Translated, it gives CSVGVYGAQETQYF.

This clone has just one count. V and J are TRBV29-1 and TRBJ2-5; 7 bases fit TRBD2. Trimming removed 4 bases from V and 1 base from J; junction bases left unmatched: 3. This CDR3 contains 13 residues. From germline, CDR1 is SQVTM and CDR2 ANQGSEA. Here the CDR3 DNA reads TGCAGCGTTGGGGGGAGGGCCCAAGAGACCCAGTACTTC. Its protein is CSVGGRAQETQYF.

The chain has TRBV7-2 and TRBJ2-7; D perhaps matches TRBD1 (6 bases). The germline V and J ends were trimmed by 5 bases and 0 bases, with 14 bases remaining between them. This CDR3 has 15 residues. Per the germline V gene, CDR1 is SGHTA and CDR2 is FQGNSA. CDR3 loop: CASSLRGVPSYEQYF. DNA for the CDR3: TGTGCCAGCAGCCTCAGGGGAGTCCCCTCCTACGAGCAGTACTTC.

This clone was seen a handful of times. The J gene is TRBJ1-5, the V gene TRBV28; D might be TRBD1 (5 bases). CDR3 length equals 15 residues. Trimming shortened V by 4 bases and J by 0 bases, and 10 bases separated the two germline ends. CDR1 and CDR2 (germline): MDHEN, SYDVKM. CDR3 sequence reads: CASSSWGYSNQPQHF. DNA for the CDR3: TGTGCCAGCAGTTCGTGGGGCTATAGCAATCAGCCCCAGCATTTT. The full variable domain, with the rest looked up from reference TRBV28 and TRBJ1-5, is DVKVTQSSRYLVKRTGEKVFLECVQDMDHENMFWYRQDPGLGLRLIYFSYDVKMKEKGDIPEGYSVSREKKERFSLILESASTNQTSMYLCASSSWGYSNQPQHFGDGTRLSIL.

This chain joins TRBV5-5 and TRBJ2-7, with D perhaps matching TRBD2 (5 bases). The CDR3 has 12 amino acids. Germline V lookup: CDR1 SGHKS, CDR2 YYEKEE (reference sequence). Trimming shortened V by 1 base and J by 6 bases, and 8 bases separated the two germline ends. The CDR3 DNA follows: TGTGCCAGCAGCTTGCGGGGTCCCGAGCAGTACTTC. Translating it yields CASSLRGPEQYF.

The CDR3 here is CASSSPTGQEPQHF. CDR3 sequence (DNA): TGTGCCAGCAGTTCTCCGACAGGGCAAGAGCCCCAGCATTTT. The chain carries TRBV6-6 and TRBJ1-5; 7 bases match TRBD1. V shed 4 bases, J shed 8 bases, and the junction held 8 bases outside the gene matches. Germline loops: CDR1 MNHNY, CDR2 SVGAGI (reference sequence). The CDR3 has 14 residues.

This clone is a singleton in its sample. This sequence joins TRBV27 and TRBJ2-1; the match to TRBD2 covers 9 bases. The germline gives CDR1 MNHEY, CDR2 SMNVEV (reference sequence). Trimming at V came to 2 bases and at J to 5 bases, leaving 16 bases not matched to a gene. This CDR3 comprises 19 residues. The CDR3 region is CASSLLMREGYLAHNEQFF. The CDR3 coding sequence is TGTGCCAGCAGTTTACTAATGCGGGAGGGCTATTTAGCCCACAATGAGCAGTTCTTC.

The V call is TRBV18, the J call TRBJ1-1; 8 bases agree with TRBD1. The CDR3 is made up of 15 amino acids. With V trimmed by 6 bases and J by 2 bases, 8 bases remained unmatched. Germline CDR1 is KGHSH and CDR2 is LQKENI. CDR3 region: CASSPSTGVNTEAFF. The CDR3 region has the DNA TGTGCCAGCTCCCCCTCGACAGGGGTCAACACTGAAGCTTTCTTT.